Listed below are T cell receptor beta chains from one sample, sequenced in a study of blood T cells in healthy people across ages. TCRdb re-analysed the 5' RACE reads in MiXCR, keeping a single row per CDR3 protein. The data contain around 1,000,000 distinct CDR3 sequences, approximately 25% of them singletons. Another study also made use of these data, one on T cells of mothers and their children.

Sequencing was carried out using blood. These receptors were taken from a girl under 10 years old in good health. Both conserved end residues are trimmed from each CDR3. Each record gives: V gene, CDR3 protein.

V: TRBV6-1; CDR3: ASEILGDTGELF
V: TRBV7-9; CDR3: ASSPSRQGIGNEQF
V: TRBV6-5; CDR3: ASSYLDSGATNEKLF
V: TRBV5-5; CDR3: ASSMRGSYEQY
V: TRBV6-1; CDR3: ASSGLFGLQVGETQY
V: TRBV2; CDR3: ASSDPRGVHTEAF
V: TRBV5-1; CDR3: ASSSDGYQETQY
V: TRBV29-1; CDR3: SVVWGNYGYT
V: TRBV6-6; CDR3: ASKSGWDSPLH
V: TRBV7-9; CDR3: ASSLGGRLYNEQF
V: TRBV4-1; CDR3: ASSPGTSGRGQETQY
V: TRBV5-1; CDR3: ASSGGAEYNEQF
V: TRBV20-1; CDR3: SARDRAGGRYEQY
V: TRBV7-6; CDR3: ASSLEPGRPSYEQY
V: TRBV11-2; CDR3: ASSVSRDGLQY
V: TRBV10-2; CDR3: ASSRPDRWGEQF
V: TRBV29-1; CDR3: SVGGGLSMETQY
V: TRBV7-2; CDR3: ASSWGNSHTADTQY
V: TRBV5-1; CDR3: ASSSDGTWETQY
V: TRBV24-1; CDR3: ATSDYPAGGVGNEQF
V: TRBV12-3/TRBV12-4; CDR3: ASSWTSETQY
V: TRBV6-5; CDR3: ASQGVGETQY
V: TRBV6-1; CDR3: ASSERDRRAGRTDEQF
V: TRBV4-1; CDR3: ASAEGPGTPNEQY
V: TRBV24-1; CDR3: APSDSRTDYNEQF
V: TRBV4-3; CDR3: ASSQDREAVFNEQF
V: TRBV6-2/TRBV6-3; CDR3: ASLGYRASYEQY
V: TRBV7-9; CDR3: ASSSWNSTDTRY
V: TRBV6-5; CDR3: ASSWIGPHTGEQY
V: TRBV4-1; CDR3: ASSQGPGGMAEAF
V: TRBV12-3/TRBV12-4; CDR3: ASSFPGIDEQF
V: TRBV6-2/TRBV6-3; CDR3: ASSYGTQQF
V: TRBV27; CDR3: ASSLDGYNEQF
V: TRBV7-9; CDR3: ASSLVSGTSVSGEQF
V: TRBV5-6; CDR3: ASSSTEGLAGDYTDTQY
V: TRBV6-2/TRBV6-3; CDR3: ASSYSIAGESNYGYT
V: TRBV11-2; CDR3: ASSLGAVFSNQPQH
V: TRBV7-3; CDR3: ASSLGFAGQETQY
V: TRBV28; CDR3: ASSPKVRLGFYEQY
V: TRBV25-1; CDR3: AAGQGAGTDLYNRGETQY
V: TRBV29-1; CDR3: SVSDSYEAF
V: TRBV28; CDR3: ASSPPGSQYGYT
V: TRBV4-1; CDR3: ASSRKTDNEQF
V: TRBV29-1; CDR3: SVRGTNEQF
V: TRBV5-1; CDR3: ASSLEAAAKNIQY
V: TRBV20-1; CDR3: SADNSGSYEQY
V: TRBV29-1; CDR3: SVEKAYKQY
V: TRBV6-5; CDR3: ASSSNGGLAGGLADTQY
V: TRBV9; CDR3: ASSVGSGPGGTQY
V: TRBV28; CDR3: ASSFLGSNYGYT
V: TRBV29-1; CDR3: SVVDSGRRLEQF
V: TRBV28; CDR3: ASSHGRLAKNIQY
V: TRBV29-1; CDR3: SVEERGAVGYT
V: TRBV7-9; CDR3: ASSIRQGPYNEQF
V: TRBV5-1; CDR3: ASSLSSDNEQF